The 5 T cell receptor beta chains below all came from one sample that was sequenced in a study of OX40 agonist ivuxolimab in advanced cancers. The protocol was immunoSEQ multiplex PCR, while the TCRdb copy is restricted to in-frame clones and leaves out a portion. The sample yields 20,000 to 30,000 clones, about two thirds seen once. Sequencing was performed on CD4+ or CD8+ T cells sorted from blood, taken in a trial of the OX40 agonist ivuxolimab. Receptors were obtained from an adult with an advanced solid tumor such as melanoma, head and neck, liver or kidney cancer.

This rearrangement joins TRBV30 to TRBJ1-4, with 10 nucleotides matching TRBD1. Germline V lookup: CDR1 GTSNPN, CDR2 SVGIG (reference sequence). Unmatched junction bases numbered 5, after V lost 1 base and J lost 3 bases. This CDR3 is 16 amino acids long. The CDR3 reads CAWSADRGPANEKLFF. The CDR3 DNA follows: TGTGCCTGGAGTGCAGACAGGGGGCCCGCTAATGAAAAACTGTTTTTT.

CDR3 in DNA: TGTGCCAGCAGGCCGGACATCCTTAATTCACCCCTCCACTTT. Translating gives CASRPDILNSPLHF. This chain joins TRBV7-9 and TRBJ1-6; D is perhaps TRBD1 (5 bases). The CDR3 loop spans 14 amino acids. V gave up 6 bases and J gave up 6 bases, with 12 bases separating them. Germline V gene data show CDR1 as SEHNR and CDR2 as FQNEAQ (reference sequence).

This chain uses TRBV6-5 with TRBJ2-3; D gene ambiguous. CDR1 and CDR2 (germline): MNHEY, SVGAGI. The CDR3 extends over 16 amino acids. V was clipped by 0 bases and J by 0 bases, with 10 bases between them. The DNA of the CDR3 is TGTGCCAGCAGTTACTCGCCAGCCTCTAGCACAGATACGCAGTATTTT. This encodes CASSYSPASSTDTQYF.

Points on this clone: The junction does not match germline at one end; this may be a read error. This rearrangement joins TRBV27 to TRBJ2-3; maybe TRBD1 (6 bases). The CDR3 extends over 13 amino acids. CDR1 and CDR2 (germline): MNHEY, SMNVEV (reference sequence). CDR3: CAGRDGDMDTQYF. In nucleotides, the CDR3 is TGTGCCGGCAGGGACGGGGACATGGATACGCAGTATTTT.

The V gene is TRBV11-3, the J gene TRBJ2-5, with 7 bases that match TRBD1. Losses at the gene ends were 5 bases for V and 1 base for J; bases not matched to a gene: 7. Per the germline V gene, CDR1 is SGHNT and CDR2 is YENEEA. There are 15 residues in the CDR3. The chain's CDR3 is CASSPHRGLQETQYF. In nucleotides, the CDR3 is TGTGCCAGCAGCCCACACAGGGGCCTCCAAGAGACCCAGTACTTC.